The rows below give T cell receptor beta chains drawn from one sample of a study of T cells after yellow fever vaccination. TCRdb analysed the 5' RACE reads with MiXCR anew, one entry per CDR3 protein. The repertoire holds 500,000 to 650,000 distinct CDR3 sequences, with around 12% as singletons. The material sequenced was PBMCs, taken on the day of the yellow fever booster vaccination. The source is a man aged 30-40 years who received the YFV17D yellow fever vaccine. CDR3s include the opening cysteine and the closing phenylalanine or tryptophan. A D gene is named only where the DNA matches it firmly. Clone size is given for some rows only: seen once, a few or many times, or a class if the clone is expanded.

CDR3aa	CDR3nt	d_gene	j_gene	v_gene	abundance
CSARPLTDTQYF	TGCAGTGCTAGACCGCTCACAGATACGCAGTATTTT	NA	TRBJ2-3	TRBV20-1	NA
CASSRVPSGGSYEQYF	TGTGCCAGCAGTAGAGTCCCTAGCGGAGGCTCCTACGAGCAGTACTTC	TRBD2	TRBJ2-7	TRBV6-2/TRBV6-3	NA
CATSDPGLAGAWEGRETQYF	TGTGCCACCAGTGATCCTGGACTAGCGGGAGCTTGGGAAGGACGAGAGACCCAGTACTTC	TRBD2	TRBJ2-5	TRBV24-1	few
CASSYSTGQGVSGANVLTF	TGTGCCAGCAGTTACTCAACGGGACAGGGGGTCTCTGGGGCCAACGTCCTGACTTTC	TRBD1	TRBJ2-6	TRBV6-5	NA
CASSLDAGWRYNEQFF	TGCGCCAGCAGCTTGGACGCGGGCTGGCGATACAATGAGCAGTTCTTC	NA	TRBJ2-1	TRBV5-1	many
CASSLRGRGLIRASYNEQFF	TGTGCCAGCAGTTTAAGGGGCAGGGGTCTAATACGGGCTTCCTACAATGAGCAGTTCTTC	NA	TRBJ2-1	TRBV12-3/TRBV12-4	NA
CSAGVAYEQYF	TGCAGCGCCGGAGTTGCCTACGAGCAGTACTTC	NA	TRBJ2-7	TRBV29-1	many
CANADVGIGANVLTF	TGTGCCAACGCCGACGTGGGGATTGGGGCCAACGTCCTGACTTTC	NA	TRBJ2-6	TRBV12-3/TRBV12-4	NA
CASSLESYEQYF	TGTGCCAGCAGCTTGGAATCCTACGAGCAGTACTTC	NA	TRBJ2-7	TRBV7-9	many
CAHEKRIEKLFF	TGCGCCCACGAGAAACGGATTGAAAAACTGTTTTTT	NA	TRBJ1-4	TRBV5-1	many
CASRPGGVYGYTF	TGTGCCAGCAGGCCAGGAGGGGTCTATGGCTACACCTTC	NA	TRBJ1-2	TRBV12-3/TRBV12-4	NA
CASSRSSTQGNTEAFF	TGTGCCAGCAGCCGTTCCTCTACCCAGGGGAACACTGAAGCTTTCTTT	NA	TRBJ1-1	TRBV7-8	few
CSASPRELGKNIQYF	TGCAGTGCTAGTCCCCGGGAGTTGGGCAAAAACATTCAGTACTTC	NA	TRBJ2-4	TRBV20-1	many
CASSQDRAGGYIDTQYF	TGTGCCAGCAGCCAAGATCGGGCGGGAGGGTACATAGATACGCAGTATTTT	TRBD2	TRBJ2-3	TRBV4-2	NA